Listed below are T cell receptor beta chains from one sample, sequenced in a study of monozygotic twins with inflammatory bowel disease. TCRdb derives one entry per CDR3 protein from the 5' RACE reads, leaving out DNA. The sample has about 210,000 distinct CDR3 sequences. The sample comprised blood. These receptors were collected from a human donor with ulcerative colitis or Crohn's disease, or a healthy co-twin of an affected twin (not recorded which). CDR3s include the opening cysteine and the closing phenylalanine or tryptophan.

j_gene | len | v_gene | CDR3aa
TRBJ2-5 | 15 | TRBV7-2 | CASSPIMGYQETQYF
TRBJ2-2 | 14 | TRBV5-1 | CASSPLSYTGELFF
TRBJ2-3 | 17 | TRBV29-1 | CSVQRDGFLRGTDTQYF
TRBJ2-7 | 16 | TRBV5-1 | CASSPTSSGGRYEQYF
TRBJ2-1 | 15 | TRBV10-3 | CAISAQGSSYNEQFF
TRBJ2-2 | 16 | TRBV5-1 | CASSLMTGANTGELFF
TRBJ2-7 | 14 | TRBV6-5 | CASSYSRTGDEQYF
TRBJ1-6 | 14 | TRBV12-3/TRBV12-4 | CASSFVALGSPLHF
TRBJ1-2 | 14 | TRBV5-1 | CASSLLRTSGGYTF
TRBJ1-4 | 17 | TRBV15 | CATSRAVDRRLNEKLFF
TRBJ1-1 | 12 | TRBV29-1 | CSGTSGSAEAFF
TRBJ2-1 | 15 | TRBV5-1 | CASSLASLRRDEQFF
TRBJ2-2 | 14 | TRBV11-2 | CASARYANTEELFF
TRBJ1-2 | 13 | TRBV7-2 | CASSSGQTYGYTF
TRBJ2-6 | 18 | TRBV14 | CASSRRSGVDSGANVLTF
TRBJ1-4 | 13 | TRBV6-5 | CASSYSKLEKLFF
TRBJ2-3 | 17 | TRBV7-2 | CASSRAAGSGRRDTQYF
TRBJ1-5 | 16 | TRBV18 | CASSHDEGARNQPQHF
TRBJ1-1 | 12 | TRBV10-3 | CAISNRDGEAFF
TRBJ2-3 | 16 | TRBV5-4 | CASSFTLAGGIDTQYF
TRBJ2-1 | 11 | TRBV29-1 | CSGGVRNEQFF
TRBJ1-4 | 16 | TRBV18 | CASSSVSGTGNEKLFF
TRBJ2-3 | 16 | TRBV4-1 | CASSQYGAGGTDTQYF
TRBJ2-7 | 14 | TRBV3-1 | CASSQDPPGTEQYF
TRBJ1-1 | 15 | TRBV7-9 | CASSPSEAVNTEAFF